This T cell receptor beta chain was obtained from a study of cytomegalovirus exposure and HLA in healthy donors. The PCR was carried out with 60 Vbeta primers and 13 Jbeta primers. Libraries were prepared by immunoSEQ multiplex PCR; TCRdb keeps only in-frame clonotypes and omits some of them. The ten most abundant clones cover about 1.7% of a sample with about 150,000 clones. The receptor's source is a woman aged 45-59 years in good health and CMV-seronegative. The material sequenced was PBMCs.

The DNA for the CDR3 is TGTGCCAGTAGTCCAGGGGCGTATGGCTACACCTTC. Its protein product is CASSPGAYGYTF. J is TRBJ1-2 and V is TRBV19; perhaps TRBD1 as D (6 bases). Germline values: CDR1 LNHDA, CDR2 SQIVND (reference sequence). Trimming removed 5 bases at V and 5 bases at J, with 9 bases between. This CDR3 region has 12 residues.